These 14 T cell receptor beta chains were all obtained from the same sample, sequenced in a study of blood T cells in healthy people across ages. A second PCR of 7 to 11 cycles used a sample-barcoded 5' primer and a J-beta primer mix. TCRdb reanalysed the 5' RACE reads using MiXCR and keeps one entry per CDR3 protein. This repertoire shows fewer than 900,000 distinct CDR3 sequences, approximately 39% found once; its top ten account for roughly 19%. Sequenced sample: blood. All receptors come from a woman aged 55-69 years in good health.

The J gene is TRBJ2-4, the V gene TRBV7-9; D may be TRBD1 or TRBD2 (7 bases each). V was cut by 2 bases and J by 8 bases, with 13 bases left in between. The germline gives CDR1 SEHNR, CDR2 FQNEAQ (reference sequence). This CDR3 has 14 residues. CDR3 residues: CASSLISGGDIQYF. The CDR3 DNA reads TGTGCCAGCAGCTTAATTTCAGGGGGGGACATTCAGTACTTC. Looking up the rest from reference TRBV7-9 and TRBJ2-4 gives the full variable domain: DTGVSQNPRHKITKRGQNVTFRCDPISEHNRLYWYRQTLGQGPEFLTYFQNEAQLEKSRLLSDRFSAERPKGSFSTLEIQRTEQGDSAMYLCASSLISGGDIQYFGAGTRLSVL.

This clonotype was counted between two and nine times. The chain has TRBV20-1 and TRBJ1-1; a possible D gene is TRBD1 (5 bases). From germline, CDR1 is DFQATT and CDR2 SNEGSKA (reference sequence). The CDR3 runs 10 residues. CDR3 loop: CIPGGTEAFF. The CDR3 DNA sequence: TGCATCCCGGGGGGAACTGAAGCTTTCTTT.

A few counts support this clonotype. This chain uses TRBV9 with TRBJ2-3; 11 bases align to TRBD2. This CDR3 has 16 residues. The germline CDR1 and CDR2 sequences are SGDLS and YYNGEE. Trimming took 3 bases from V and 8 from J; bases not matched to a gene: 11. CDR3 DNA sequence: TGTGCCAGCAGCGCCGGAGATAGCGGGGGGGGTCTTACGCAGTATTTT. Its protein is CASSAGDSGGGLTQYF.

This rearrangement joins TRBV5-1 to TRBJ1-1; no firm D call. The CDR3 runs to 16 residues. The germline V and J ends were trimmed by 0 bases and 1 base, with 13 bases remaining between them. Per germline, CDR1 SGHRS and CDR2 YFSETQ. The CDR3 DNA follows: TGCGCCAGCAGCTTGGATCGTGGCAGCGCGAACACTGAAGCTTTCTTT. This encodes CASSLDRGSANTEAFF.

This clonotype was counted between two and nine times. The chain has TRBV5-6 and TRBJ2-7; D assignment may be TRBD1 or TRBD2 (6 bases each). V dropped 2 bases and J dropped 2 bases, with 8 bases sitting between them. Looked up from germline, CDR1 is SGHDT and CDR2 is YYEEEE. There are 13 residues in the CDR3. The CDR3 sequence is CASSFRGPYEQYF. The CDR3 coding sequence is TGTGCCAGCAGCTTCCGGGGGCCCTACGAGCAGTACTTC. The full variable domain, rest sourced from reference TRBV5-6 and TRBJ2-7, is DAGVTQSPTHLIKTRGQQVTLRCSPKSGHDTVSWYQQALGQGPQFIFQYYEEEERQRGNFPDRFSGHQFPNYSSELNVNALLLGDSALYLCASSFRGPYEQYFGPGTRLTVT.

This clonotype came up a few times. The chain links TRBV5-1 to TRBJ2-3, with D hard to call. V lost 4 bases and J lost 0, with 12 bases in between. The CDR3 length is 15 residues. Germline V gives CDR1 SGHRS, CDR2 YFSETQ. The DNA of the CDR3 is TGCGCCAGCAGCCTTATGGGTGTCAGCACAGATACGCAGTATTTT. Residues: CASSLMGVSTDTQYF.

The rearrangement links TRBV5-4 to TRBJ2-5; D unresolved. CDR1 and CDR2 from the germline V gene are SGHNT and YYREEE (reference sequence). There are 13 residues in the CDR3. The V end was cut by 0 bases, the J end by 7 bases, with 10 bases between. Here the CDR3 reads CASSLDTMGTQYF. The CDR3 nucleotides are TGTGCCAGCAGCTTGGACACAATGGGGACCCAGTACTTC.

This chain joins TRBV4-3 and TRBJ2-2, with unresolved D. The germline gives CDR1 LGHNA, CDR2 YSLEER. This CDR3 spans 13 amino acids. V lost 5 bases and J lost 6, with 10 bases in between. CDR3: CASSSTGAGELFF. The CDR3 DNA is TGCGCCAGCAGCTCGACTGGGGCCGGGGAGCTGTTTTTT.

The chain links TRBV24-1 to TRBJ1-1, with D possibly being TRBD1 (6 bases). Trimming took 3 bases from V and 1 from J, leaving 11 bases between them. The V gene's germline CDR1 is KGHDR and CDR2 SFDVKD. This CDR3 has 15 amino acids. The DNA of the CDR3 is TGTGCCACCAGTGATCCTCAACAGGGGAACACTGAAGCTTTCTTT. Translation gives CATSDPQQGNTEAFF.

V gene TRBV6-5 combines with J gene TRBJ2-4; tentative D call: TRBD2 (6 bases). V lost 3 bases and J lost 0, with 9 bases in between. Germline V gene sequence: CDR1 MNHEY, CDR2 SVGAGI. The length of the CDR3 is 15 residues. The CDR3 DNA reads TGTGCCAGCAGTTATGCGGGATTAGCCAAAAACATTCAGTACTTC. As protein: CASSYAGLAKNIQYF.

The chain carries TRBV4-1 and TRBJ1-1; tentative D call: TRBD1 (6 bases). The CDR3 sequence is 16 residues long. Germline CDR1 and CDR2: MGHRA and YSYEKL. The V gene lost 0 bases and the J gene lost 3 bases, with 14 bases spanning the gap. In DNA form, the CDR3 reads TGCGCCAGCAGCCAAGATTGGGGGCGCAGGGACACTGAAGCTTTCTTT. It is translated as CASSQDWGRRDTEAFF.

About this clonotype itself: The DNA is left out, because the CDR3 cannot be placed on it with certainty; the CDR3 is given as TCRdb lists it. The chain carries TRBV2 and TRBJ2-6. The germline V gene encodes CDR1 SNHLY and CDR2 FYNNEI. The CDR3 is 14 residues long, counting both termini. CDR3 region: CASSVGSGANVPTF.

The V and J genes are TRBV12-5 and TRBJ1-5; D call uncertain. V lost 5 bases to trimming and J lost 2 bases, with 19 bases between them. Germline values: CDR1 LGHNT, CDR2 FRNRAP. The CDR3 length is 17 residues. The DNA of the CDR3 is TGTGCTAGTGGTGCCTCCTCGAGTGGGATCGGCAATCAGCCCCAGCATTTT. This translates into CASGASSSGIGNQPQHF.

This clonotype occurred a few times. The chain carries TRBV5-1 and TRBJ2-7; D is unclear. The CDR3 spans 15 residues. Trimming removed 2 bases at V and 4 bases at J, with 16 bases between. Looked up from germline, CDR1 is SGHRS and CDR2 is YFSETQ. CDR3 bases: TGCGCCAGCAGCTTTAGTCAGCAGGAAGAGTACGAGCAGTACTTC. This codes for CASSFSQQEEYEQYF.